Listed here are 3 T cell receptor beta chains from one sample, sequenced in a study of human T cells and chemical hapten exposure. TCRdb independently ran MiXCR on the RACE reads; one entry per CDR3 protein. The table has some 91,000 distinct CDR3 sequences, around a quarter seen once; the top ten hold 10%. Regarding time point: patch test 3, about 24 weeks after DPC sensitization. Documented treatment: therapeutic diphenylcyclopropenone sensitization with weekly scalp DPC. The sample in question was whole blood, obtained in connection with sensitization to the hapten diphenylcyclopropenone (DPC). Source of these receptors: a man in his forties or fifties with alopecia areata. Some clones in this sample may be carry-over from other donors' samples.

This sequence joins TRBV7-9 and TRBJ2-7, with D possibly being TRBD2 (5 bases). The CDR3 contains 14 residues. Per the germline V gene, CDR1 is SEHNR and CDR2 is FQNEAQ (reference sequence). The V gene lost 5 bases and the J gene lost 0 bases, with 11 bases spanning the gap. CDR3 residues: CASSPDLSSYEQYF. Written as DNA, the CDR3 is TGTGCCAGCAGCCCGGACTTGAGCTCCTACGAGCAGTACTTC. Together with reference TRBV7-9 and TRBJ2-7, the CDR3 gives the full variable domain: DTGVSQNPRHKITKRGQNVTFRCDPISEHNRLYWYRQTLGQGPEFLTYFQNEAQLEKSRLLSDRFSAERPKGSFSTLEIQRTEQGDSAMYLCASSPDLSSYEQYFGPGTRLTVT.

The V gene is TRBV20-1, the J gene TRBJ2-1; D is ambiguous. V lost 6 bases and J lost 1, with 13 bases in between. The CDR3 loop spans 14 amino acids. Per germline, CDR1 DFQATT and CDR2 SNEGSKA (reference sequence). The CDR3 protein is CSARQVGSYNEQFF. In DNA form, the CDR3 reads TGCAGTGCACGACAAGTAGGTTCCTACAATGAGCAGTTCTTC.

This clonotype was detected once. This rearrangement joins TRBV6-5 to TRBJ2-5, with TRBD1 matching 10 bases. V shed 6 bases, J shed 5 bases, and the junction held 6 bases outside the gene matches. This CDR3 spans 14 amino acids. Germline CDR1 MNHEY, CDR2 SVGAGI. The CDR3, as DNA: TGTGCCAGCAGGGGAGACAGGGGGCTGGAGACCCAGTACTTC. Translated: CASRGDRGLETQYF.